This is a list of T cell receptor beta chains from one sample in a study of beta chain features in type 1 diabetes. Sequenced by immunoSEQ multiplex PCR; TCRdb stores in-frame clones only, minus some. The sample consists of about 340,000 clones, 7.5% to 9% of them appearing once. The sequenced sample was central memory CD4+ T cells from blood. Receptor source: a woman aged 18-29 years in good health. Each CDR3 is given with its conserved first and last residue. A D gene is named only where the DNA matches it firmly. Clone size is given for some rows only: seen once, a few or many times, or a class if the clone is expanded.

V	D	size	J	DNA	CDR3
TRBV11-2	.	few	TRBJ1-3	TGTGCCAGCAGCCTCCTGGGCAAAATCTCTGGAAACACCATATATTTT	CASSLLGKISGNTIYF
TRBV10-3	TRBD1	few	TRBJ1-1	TGTGCCATCAGCGCTATGGGACAGGGGAACACTGAAGCTTTCTTT	CAISAMGQGNTEAFF
TRBV6-6	.	few	TRBJ2-3	TGTGCCAGCAACCGCCCAACGAGGGCAGATACGCAGTATTTT	CASNRPTRADTQYF
TRBV4-3	.	few	TRBJ1-4	TGCGCCAGCAGCCAAGAGTCGGGCATTACAACTAATGAAAAACTGTTTTTT	CASSQESGITTNEKLFF
TRBV7-2	.	.	TRBJ1-1	TGTGCCAGCAGCTTAGAGGCCGTGGGGTGGGCTGAAGCTTTCTTT	CASSLEAVGWAEAFF
TRBV11-2	.	once	TRBJ2-1	TGTGCCAGCAGCTTATTCGCTAGCGTTAGCTCCTACAATGAGCAGTTCTTC	CASSLFASVSSYNEQFF
TRBV15	.	.	TRBJ2-2	TGTGCCACCAGCAGAGATCTTAATCGGCTCGGCGGGGAGCTGTTTTTT	CATSRDLNRLGGELFF
TRBV7-3	TRBD1	.	TRBJ2-2	TGTGCCAGCAGCTCGCGGACAGGGATGAACACCGGGGAGCTGTTTTTT	CASSSRTGMNTGELFF
TRBV27	TRBD2	.	TRBJ2-5	TGTGCCAGCAGTTTCCGGACTAGTCGCGAGACCCAGTACTTC	CASSFRTSRETQYF
TRBV7-9	.	few	TRBJ2-7	TGTGCCAGCAGTTATAATATCAGGGCGTCCGAGCAGTACTTC	CASSYNIRASEQYF
TRBV4-2	TRBD2	.	TRBJ2-7	TGTGCCAGCAGCCAAGAAGCCCCGGGGGGGGAGAAGTGGGAGCAGTACTTC	CASSQEAPGGEKWEQYF
TRBV5-1	.	few	TRBJ2-1	TGCGCCAGCAGCTTGGTTCCGTCGGGTGAGCAGTTCTTC	CASSLVPSGEQFF
TRBV9	.	many	TRBJ2-1	TGTGCCAGCAGCGTAGCATTATGGGGCAATGAGCAGTTCTTC	CASSVALWGNEQFF
TRBV28	TRBD1	.	TRBJ2-6	TGTGCCAGCATCAGACAGGGGGCGGCAGGGGCCAACGTCCTGACTTTC	CASIRQGAAGANVLTF